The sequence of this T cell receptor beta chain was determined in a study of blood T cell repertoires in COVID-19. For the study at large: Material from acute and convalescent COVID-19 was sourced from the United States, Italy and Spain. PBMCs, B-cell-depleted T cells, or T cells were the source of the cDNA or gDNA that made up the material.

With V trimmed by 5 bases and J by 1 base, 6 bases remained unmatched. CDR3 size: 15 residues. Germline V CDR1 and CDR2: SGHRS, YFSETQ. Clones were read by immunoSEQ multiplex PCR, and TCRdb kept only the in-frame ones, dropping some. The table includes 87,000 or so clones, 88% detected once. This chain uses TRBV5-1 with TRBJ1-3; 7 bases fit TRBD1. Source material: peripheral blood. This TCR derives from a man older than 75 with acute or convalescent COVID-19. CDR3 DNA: TGCGCCAGCAGTCAGGGACAGCGATCTGGAAACACCATATATTTT. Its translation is CASSQGQRSGNTIYF.